What follows are 20 T cell receptor beta chains derived from one specimen sequenced in a study of CD8+ T cells in alopecia areata. Sequencing templates came from extracted RNA that was reverse transcribed into cDNA. TCRdb's copy holds only in-frame clones and misses some; the assay was immunoSEQ multiplex PCR. The sample gives about 40,000 clones, roughly 92% of which show up once; 15% to 20% is in the top ten. Documented treatment: oral pan-JAK inhibitor, 5-10 mg twice daily. The sample was CD8+ T cells sorted from blood, taken at week 24, from a patient treated with tofacitinib. The receptors here all came from a human donor with alopecia areata.

The chain combines TRBV5-1 with TRBJ2-7; 7 positions agree with TRBD1. CDR1 is SGHRS and CDR2 is YFSETQ in the germline V gene. The V gene end was trimmed by 0 bases and the J gene end by 3 bases; junction bases not matched to a gene: 6. The CDR3 spans 15 residues. CDR3 amino acids: CASSLDGTEHYEQYF. The CDR3 DNA follows: TGCGCCAGCAGCTTGGATGGGACAGAACACTACGAGCAGTACTTC.

This chain joins TRBV28 and TRBJ1-4, with no clear D. Per germline, CDR1 MDHEN and CDR2 SYDVKM. CDR3 length equals 15 residues. Trimming shortened V by 3 bases and J by 4 bases, and 12 bases separated the two germline ends. The CDR3 nucleotides are TGTGCCAGCAGTTTCTCCCCCAGCCTTAATGAAAAACTGTTTTTT. This gives the protein CASSFSPSLNEKLFF.

The genes are TRBV19 and TRBJ2-3, with D perhaps given as TRBD1 or TRBD2 (5 bases each). The CDR3 extends over 16 amino acids. V lost 4 bases to trimming and J lost 0 bases, with 14 bases between them. Germline CDR1 and CDR2: LNHDA and SQIVND (reference sequence). CDR3 sequence: CASSTTGRISTDTQYF. CDR3 sequence (DNA): TGTGCCAGTAGTACGACGGGACGGATTAGCACAGATACGCAGTATTTT.

This sequence joins TRBV7-9 and TRBJ2-7; weak D call: TRBD1 (5 bases). Germline assignment: CDR1 SEHNR and CDR2 FQNEAQ (reference sequence). The CDR3 sequence is 15 residues long. Trimming stripped 7 bases from V and 2 bases from J, with 18 bases between. DNA of the CDR3: TGTGCCAGCACCATTTTGGGGCAGGGCGCCTACGAGCAGTACTTC. Translated: CASTILGQGAYEQYF.

This rearrangement joins TRBV27 to TRBJ2-1, with unresolved D. This CDR3 has 13 residues. V gave up 3 bases and J gave up 9 bases, with 12 bases separating them. Germline assignment: CDR1 MNHEY and CDR2 SMNVEV (reference sequence). CDR3 bases: TGTGCCAGCAGTTTGAACAGCGACTCTGAGCAGTTCTTC. Translation: CASSLNSDSEQFF.

This clone was recorded once. The chain is built from TRBV7-9 and TRBJ2-5, with TRBD1 matching over 7 bases. The V and J ends lost 2 bases and 5 bases, in that order; junction bases with no gene match: 8. Per germline, CDR1 SEHNR and CDR2 FQNEAQ (reference sequence). The CDR3 is made up of 15 amino acids. CDR3 bases: TGTGCCAGCAGCTTAATTTCACAGGGGTTGGAGACCCAGTACTTC. This codes for CASSLISQGLETQYF.

V usage is TRBV27 and J usage is TRBJ2-7, with D possibly TRBD2 on 5 matching bases. CDR3 length: 13 residues. CDR1 and CDR2 (germline): MNHEY, SMNVEV (reference sequence). V lost 3 bases, J lost 1 base, and 7 bases lay in between. The CDR3 region is CASSFRGSYEQYF. As DNA, the CDR3 is TGTGCCAGCAGTTTCCGAGGGTCCTACGAGCAGTACTTC.

The gene calls are TRBV6-6 and TRBJ2-5; D is undetermined. The V gene lost 2 bases and the J gene lost 9 bases, with 16 bases spanning the gap. This CDR3 contains 14 residues. Per the germline V gene, CDR1 is MNHNY and CDR2 is SVGAGI (reference sequence). The CDR3 sequence is CASSYPDGAQAQYF. CDR3 nucleotides: TGTGCCAGCAGTTACCCGGACGGAGCTCAGGCCCAGTACTTC.

The rearrangement links TRBV13 to TRBJ2-2; D perhaps matches TRBD2 (7 bases). CDR3 length: 16 amino acids. Germline V gives CDR1 PRHDT, CDR2 FYEKMQ (reference sequence). V was clipped by 4 bases and J by 5 bases, with 17 bases between them. The CDR3 spells CASSSGGPEGTGELFF. The CDR3 DNA reads as TGTGCCAGCAGCTCCGGGGGGCCTGAGGGAACCGGGGAGCTGTTTTTT.

The chain has TRBV7-6 and TRBJ2-7; D is unclear. The CDR3 is 12 residues long. The V and J ends lost 8 bases and 2 bases respectively, with 10 bases between them. Germline CDR1 SGHVS, CDR2 FNYEAQ. The CDR3 region is CASWADPYEQYF. CDR3 bases: TGTGCCAGCTGGGCAGATCCCTACGAGCAGTACTTC.

This clone was seen only once. The rearrangement joins TRBV7-2 to TRBJ2-5; D possibly matches TRBD1 or TRBD2 (5 bases each). The assigned J gene may be wrong: the sequence end matches TRBJ2-7 better. This CDR3 region has 13 residues. Germline loops: CDR1 SGHTA, CDR2 FQGNSA. The CDR3 coding sequence is TGTGCCAGCAGCCTCAAGGGACCATACGAGCAGTACTTC. Amino acids: CASSLKGPYEQYF.

CDR3 nucleotide sequence: TGCAGCGTTGAAGATCCGGCGGGGGGCTTCTCCACTGGGCAGTTCTTC. Protein: CSVEDPAGGFSTGQFF. The rearrangement links TRBV29-1 to TRBJ2-1; TRBD2 agrees at 8 bases. In germline, CDR1 is SQVTM, CDR2 ANQGSEA. The CDR3 is 16 amino acids. Unmatched junction bases numbered 16, after V lost 0 bases and J lost 12 bases.

The rearrangement links TRBV7-9 to TRBJ2-5, with 9 bases matching TRBD2. Judging by the DNA end, TRBJ2-7 fits better; the J call may be wrong. The CDR3 has 14 amino acids. Germline CDR1 reads SEHNR; CDR2 reads FQNEAQ (reference sequence). The CDR3 spells CASSRLADPLEQYF. CDR3 DNA sequence: TGTGCCAGCAGCCGACTAGCGGACCCTCTCGAGCAGTACTTC.

This clone was found a few times. V gene TRBV29-1 combines with J gene TRBJ2-3, with 7 bases aligning to TRBD2. The trim removed 1 base at V and 4 bases at J, leaving 5 bases unmatched. This CDR3 is 14 amino acids long. Germline assignment: CDR1 SQVTM and CDR2 ANQGSEA. The CDR3 DNA reads TGCAGCGTTGAAGGTCGTGGGGGGGCAGATACGCAGTATTTT. Translation gives CSVEGRGGADTQYF.

This clone was detected only once. The V call is TRBV7-9, the J call TRBJ2-3, with D possibly matching TRBD2 (5 bases). Germline V gene data show CDR1 as SEHNR and CDR2 as FQNEAQ (reference sequence). Trimming cost V 6 bases and J 4 bases, with 23 bases left between them. This CDR3 has 17 amino acids. The CDR3 DNA reads as TGTGCCAGCAGTTTAACCTTGTCCATCCGGGGTCCAGATACGCAGTATTTT. It is translated as CASSLTLSIRGPDTQYF.

This chain uses TRBV30 with TRBJ2-7; D possibly corresponds to TRBD2 (7 bases). There are 13 residues in the CDR3. Germline CDR1 GTSNPN, CDR2 SVGIG (reference sequence). V dropped 0 bases and J dropped 7 bases, with 13 bases sitting between them. The CDR3 protein is CAWSVYREGEQYF. CDR3 in DNA: TGTGCCTGGAGTGTCTACAGGGAGGGAGAGCAGTACTTC.

The rearrangement links TRBV19 to TRBJ2-3; D tentatively reads TRBD1 or TRBD2 (5 bases each). CDR3 length equals 16 residues. The V end was cut by 7 bases, the J end by 5 bases, with 22 bases between. Germline CDR1 LNHDA, CDR2 SQIVND (reference sequence). The CDR3 DNA sequence: TGTGCCAGTATTTCGAATGGACCGAGGGACGTAGATACGCAGTATTTT. It is translated as CASISNGPRDVDTQYF.

For this clone: Mismatch with germline at one junction end may stem from a read error. The chain employs TRBV4-1 and TRBJ2-7; 8 positions agree with TRBD1. From germline, CDR1 is MGHRA and CDR2 YSYEKL. The CDR3 spans 14 residues. CDR3 nucleotides: TGCGCCAGCAGCCAGGGACAGGCTCTATACGGGCAGTACTTC. Encoded protein: CASSQGQALYGQYF.

A few counts support this clone. The chain joins TRBV27 to TRBJ2-7, with 7 bases fitting TRBD2. This CDR3 comprises 15 residues. Germline V lookup: CDR1 MNHEY, CDR2 SMNVEV (reference sequence). The ends lost 0 bases at V and 0 bases at J; junction bases unmatched: 2. The CDR3 is CASSLSGGSSYEQYF. CDR3 DNA: TGTGCCAGCAGTTTATCGGGGGGGTCCTCCTACGAGCAGTACTTC.

The V gene is TRBV4-1, the J gene TRBJ2-1, with D possibly matching TRBD2 (6 bases). This CDR3 contains 16 residues. Between the trimmed V and J ends, which lost 0 bases and 4 bases, there was a span of 13 bases. Germline lookup yields CDR1 MGHRA and CDR2 YSYEKL. The CDR3 is CASSQDSAGLYNEQFF. The CDR3 DNA reads TGCGCCAGCAGCCAAGACTCAGCGGGCTTATACAATGAGCAGTTCTTC.